This is a list of T cell receptor beta chains from one sample in a study of cytomegalovirus exposure and HLA in healthy donors. Only in-frame clones appear in the TCRdb table, and some are missing; sequencing was by immunoSEQ multiplex PCR. The sample contains tens of thousands of clones, over 75% of which appear only once. Material: PBMCs. The origin of the receptors is a man under 40 in good health and CMV-seropositive. Each CDR3 is given with its conserved first and last residue. A D gene is named only where the DNA matches it firmly. Size tells how often a clone was seen (once, few, many) or the class of an expanded clone, and some rows leave it out.

abundance,d_gene,j_gene,v_gene,CDR3aa,CDR3nt
.,TRBD1,TRBJ1-2,TRBV7-6,CASSLGQGGGYTF,TGTGCCAGCAGCTTAGGGCAGGGGGGCGGCTACACCTTC
.,TRBD1,TRBJ1-3,TRBV6-6,CASSTNRGPRGNTIYF,TGTGCCAGCAGCACCAACAGGGGGCCACGGGGAAACACCATATATTTT
.,.,TRBJ2-7,TRBV5-6,CASSLPLGSEQYF,TGTGCCAGCAGCTTGCCTCTAGGAAGCGAGCAGTACTTC
.,TRBD1,TRBJ1-5,TRBV10-2,CASSEAGGQPQHF,TGCGCCAGCAGTGAGGCAGGGGGTCAGCCCCAGCATTTT
few,TRBD2,TRBJ2-7,TRBV19,CASTPRRTSDSYEQYF,TGTGCCAGTACCCCACGGCGGACTAGTGATTCCTACGAGCAGTACTTC
.,.,TRBJ2-7,TRBV15,CATSRGGVYEQYF,TGTGCCACCAGCAGAGGGGGGGTGTACGAGCAGTACTTC
once,.,TRBJ1-4,TRBV6-5,CASRREGSTNEKLFF,TGTGCCAGCAGGCGCGAGGGTTCAACTAATGAAAAACTGTTTTTT
.,.,TRBJ2-5,TRBV5-1,CASSYLARETQYF,TGCGCCAGCAGCTATCTAGCGAGAGAGACCCAGTACTTC
.,.,TRBJ1-6,TRBV7-2,CASSRQNNSPLHF,TGTGCCAGCAGTCGACAGAATAATTCACCCCTCCACTTT
few,.,TRBJ1-2,TRBV21-1,CASNTGVGYTF,TGTGCCAGCAACACAGGGGTTGGCTACACCTTC
.,TRBD1,TRBJ1-4,TRBV25-1,CASSEPGQGGKLFF,TGTGCCAGCAGTGAACCGGGACAGGGGGGAAAACTGTTTTTT
.,TRBD1,TRBJ1-2,TRBV13,CASSVRTGDYGYTF,TGTGCCAGCAGCGTAAGGACAGGGGACTATGGCTACACCTTC
.,TRBD1,TRBJ2-5,TRBV18,CASSPDQGAQETQYF,TGTGCCAGCTCACCAGACCAGGGGGCGCAGGAGACCCAGTACTTC
.,.,TRBJ2-2,TRBV14,CASSQVRGGAGELFF,TGTGCCAGCAGCCAAGTTCGGGGTGGGGCCGGGGAGCTGTTTTTT
.,TRBD2,TRBJ2-2,TRBV4-2,CASSQDGGSTGELFF,TGTGCCAGCAGCCAAGACGGGGGGTCTACCGGGGAGCTGTTTTTT
.,.,TRBJ1-6,TRBV9,CASSVEQGNSPLHF,TGTGCCAGCAGCGTAGAACAGGGAAATTCACCCCTCCACTTT
.,TRBD1,TRBJ2-2,TRBV28,CALGQRDRAGELFF,TGTGCCCTCGGCCAGCGGGACAGGGCCGGGGAGCTGTTTTTT
once,TRBD2,TRBJ2-5,TRBV5-1,CASSSGLEETQYF,TGCGCCAGCAGCTCAGGACTAGAAGAGACCCAGTACTTC
.,TRBD2,TRBJ2-1,TRBV9,CASSQGLAGDNEQFF,TGTGCCAGCAGCCAGGGACTAGCGGGGGACAATGAGCAGTTCTTC
.,.,TRBJ2-7,TRBV7-9,CASSSIFAASYEQYF,TGTGCCAGCAGCTCAATTTTTGCGGCATCCTACGAGCAGTACTTC
.,.,TRBJ1-2,TRBV29-1,CSALEYGYTF,TGCAGCGCTCTCGAGTATGGCTACACCTTC
.,.,TRBJ1-2,TRBV19,CASSSSGGANYGYTF,TGTGCCAGTAGTTCATCGGGGGGAGCTAACTATGGCTACACCTTC
.,TRBD1,TRBJ2-5,TRBV12-5,CASALDRGRQETQYF,TGTGCTAGTGCTTTGGACAGGGGAAGGCAAGAGACCCAGTACTTC
.,TRBD2,TRBJ2-1,TRBV7-3,CASSDLAGGVNEQFF,TGTGCCAGCAGCGACCTAGCGGGAGGTGTAAATGAGCAGTTCTTC
once,TRBD2,TRBJ2-5,TRBV5-1,CASSKSSGQETQYF,TGCGCCAGCAGCAAATCTAGCGGACAAGAGACCCAGTACTTC
.,.,TRBJ1-2,TRBV6-1,CASTESRTFYGYTF,TGTGCCAGCACCGAGTCTAGGACTTTTTATGGCTACACCTTC
.,TRBD2,TRBJ2-1,TRBV27,CASIRRPSGRYEQFF,TGTGCCAGCATCCGCCGGCCTAGCGGGAGGTATGAGCAGTTCTTC
.,.,TRBJ2-3,TRBV28,CASSPQGFYDTQYF,TGTGCCAGCAGTCCCCAGGGGTTCTACGATACGCAGTATTTT
.,.,TRBJ1-1,TRBV16,CASSRQSNTEAFF,TGTGCCAGCAGCCGACAATCGAACACTGAAGCTTTCTTT
once,TRBD1,TRBJ1-5,TRBV28,CVSRTRTGGLRDQPQHF,TGTGTCAGCAGGACTCGGACAGGGGGCTTGAGGGATCAGCCCCAGCATTTT
.,.,TRBJ1-1,TRBV5-1,CASSLGGSYTEAFF,TGCGCCAGCAGCTTGGGGGGCTCATACACTGAAGCTTTCTTT
.,.,TRBJ2-7,TRBV28,CASRDSYSSYEQYF,TGTGCCAGCAGGGACTCTTACTCCTCCTACGAGCAGTACTTC
.,.,TRBJ1-2,TRBV5-1,CASSLDLGTNYGYTF,TGCGCCAGCAGCTTGGATCTAGGTACTAACTATGGCTACACCTTC
.,TRBD1,TRBJ1-4,TRBV7-2,CASSNQQGAGEKLFF,TGTGCCAGCAGCAACCAACAGGGGGCTGGGGAAAAACTGTTTTTT
.,TRBD2,TRBJ2-7,TRBV18,CASSPDGGGRDEQYF,TGTGCCAGCTCACCGGACGGTGGCGGGAGGGACGAGCAGTACTTC
.,TRBD1,TRBJ2-1,TRBV6-5,CASNVGTGYYNEQFF,TGTGCCAGCAATGTGGGGACAGGGTACTACAATGAGCAGTTCTTC
.,.,TRBJ2-1,TRBV18,CASSPLLADNEQFF,TGTGCCAGCTCACCTCTACTAGCCGACAATGAGCAGTTCTTC
.,.,TRBJ1-1,TRBV4-3,CASSHAGSLNTEAFF,TGCGCCAGCAGCCACGCAGGGTCCCTGAACACTGAAGCTTTCTTT
.,.,TRBJ2-3,TRBV29-1,CSVVITGHATQYF,TGCAGCGTCGTTATAACAGGGCACGCTACGCAGTATTTT
.,.,TRBJ2-3,TRBV18,CASSLGSSDTQYF,TGTGCCAGCTCCCTCGGGTCATCAGATACGCAGTATTTT
.,TRBD2,TRBJ2-7,TRBV2,CATSTAGGYEQYF,TGTGCCACCTCCACAGCGGGAGGGTACGAGCAGTACTTC
few,TRBD1,TRBJ1-2,TRBV9,CASSAGQGTYGYTF,TGTGCCAGCAGCGCGGGACAGGGGACCTATGGCTACACCTTC
.,TRBD1,TRBJ2-7,TRBV4-2,CASSQVGQGDEQYF,TGTGCCAGCAGCCAAGTAGGACAGGGGGACGAGCAGTACTTC
.,.,TRBJ1-6,TRBV5-4,CASSLVQGSNSPLHF,TGTGCCAGCAGCTTGGTTCAGGGGAGTAATTCACCCCTCCACTTT
.,.,TRBJ1-1,TRBV6-1,CASRDSKDTEAFF,TGTGCCAGCAGAGACAGTAAAGACACTGAAGCTTTCTTT